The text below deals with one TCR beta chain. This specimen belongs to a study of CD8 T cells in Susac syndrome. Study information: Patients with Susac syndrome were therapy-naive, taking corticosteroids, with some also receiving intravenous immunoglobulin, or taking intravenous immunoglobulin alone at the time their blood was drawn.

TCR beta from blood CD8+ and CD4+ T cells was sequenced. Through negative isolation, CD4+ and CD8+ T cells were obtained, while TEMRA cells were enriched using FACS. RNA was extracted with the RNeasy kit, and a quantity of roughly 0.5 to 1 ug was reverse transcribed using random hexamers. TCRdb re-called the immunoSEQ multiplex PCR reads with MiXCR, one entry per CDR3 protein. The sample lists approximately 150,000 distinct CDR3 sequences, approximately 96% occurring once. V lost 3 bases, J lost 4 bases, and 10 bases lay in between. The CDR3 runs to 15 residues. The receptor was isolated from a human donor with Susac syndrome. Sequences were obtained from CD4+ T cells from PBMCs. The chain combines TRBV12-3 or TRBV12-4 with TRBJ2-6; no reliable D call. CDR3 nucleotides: TGTGCCAGCAGTTTCTCCGGCCCCGGGGCCAACGTCCTGACTTTC. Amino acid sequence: CASSFSGPGANVLTF.